The entry below describes one T cell receptor beta chain. Its antigen is currently unknown. The data are from a study of cytomegalovirus exposure and HLA in healthy donors. Study conclusions and caveats: The study listed some 160 cytomegalovirus-associated TCR beta chains.

The primer mix had 60 Vbeta and 13 Jbeta primers. Measured with immunoSEQ multiplex PCR; TCRdb has only the in-frame clones, and not every one. The repertoire holds about 120,000 clones, over 8.5% seen once, with 5.5% to 7.5% in the top ten. The CDR3 is made up of 16 amino acids. V lost 3 bases, J lost 7 bases, and 19 bases lay in between. Germline CDR1 is SGHDT and CDR2 is YYEEEE. The V gene is TRBV5-6, the J gene TRBJ1-4; no clear D. The clonotype originates from a woman in her 40s in good health and CMV-seropositive. Sequencing was carried out using PBMCs. The DNA for the CDR3 is TGTGCCAGCAGCTGGGGAGGCGGGGTTCGATTTGAAAAACTGTTTTTT. Encoded protein: CASSWGGGVRFEKLFF.